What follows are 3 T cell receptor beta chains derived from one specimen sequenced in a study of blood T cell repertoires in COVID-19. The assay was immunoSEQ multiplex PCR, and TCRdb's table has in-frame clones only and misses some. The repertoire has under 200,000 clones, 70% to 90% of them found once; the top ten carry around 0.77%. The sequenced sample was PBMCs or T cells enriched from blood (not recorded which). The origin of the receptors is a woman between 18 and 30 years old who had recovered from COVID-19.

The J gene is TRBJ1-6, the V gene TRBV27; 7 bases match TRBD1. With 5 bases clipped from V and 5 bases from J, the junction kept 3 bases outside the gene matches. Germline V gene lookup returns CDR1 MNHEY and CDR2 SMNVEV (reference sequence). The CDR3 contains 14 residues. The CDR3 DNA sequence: TGTGCCAGCAGTAGGGGGCGAAATAATTCACCCCTCCACTTT. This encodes CASSRGRNNSPLHF.

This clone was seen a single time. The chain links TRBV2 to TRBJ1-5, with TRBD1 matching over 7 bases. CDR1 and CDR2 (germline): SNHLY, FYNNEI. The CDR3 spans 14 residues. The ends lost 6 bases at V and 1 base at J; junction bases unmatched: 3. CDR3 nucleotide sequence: TGTGCCAGCAGCCTACAGGGGAGCAATCAGCCCCAGCATTTT. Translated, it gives CASSLQGSNQPQHF.

The CDR3 protein is CASSLGASGTNTQYF. The CDR3 region has the DNA TGTGCCAGCAGCTTGGGAGCTAGCGGGACTAATACGCAGTATTTT. The chain carries TRBV7-2 and TRBJ2-3; 9 bases agree with TRBD2. Germline assignment: CDR1 SGHTA and CDR2 FQGNSA. The CDR3 is 15 amino acids. The V segment lost 3 bases and the J segment 7 bases; nucleotides outside the gene matches: 8.